The TCR beta chain described here comes from a study of shared clonotypes between healthy human individuals. About the research overall: CD8 memory received one plate per donor, CD8 naive two, CD4 memory three and CD4 naive three.

In regard to this clone: Its antigen is unidentified.

Measured with immunoSEQ multiplex PCR; TCRdb has only the in-frame clones, and not every one. This repertoire shows around 980,000 clones, 75% to 85% found once; its top ten account for roughly 0.55%. V dropped 1 base and J dropped 8; count of bases not matched to a gene: 9. Germline loops: CDR1 MNHNS, CDR2 SASEGT. This CDR3 has 15 residues. Study-wide points: As a rule, naive subsets had a larger estimated richness than memory subsets.

The chain links TRBV6-1 to TRBJ2-7; TRBD1 agrees at 9 bases. This sequence originates from a man between 18 and 29 years old in good health. Some clones in this sample may be carry-over from other donors' samples. The sequenced sample was memory CD4+ T cells from PBMCs. Subset defined: CD45RA-negative fraction. CDR3 bases: TGTGCCAGCAGTGAAGAGAGAGGGACAGGGACTAAGCAGTACTTC. It specifies CASSEERGTGTKQYF.